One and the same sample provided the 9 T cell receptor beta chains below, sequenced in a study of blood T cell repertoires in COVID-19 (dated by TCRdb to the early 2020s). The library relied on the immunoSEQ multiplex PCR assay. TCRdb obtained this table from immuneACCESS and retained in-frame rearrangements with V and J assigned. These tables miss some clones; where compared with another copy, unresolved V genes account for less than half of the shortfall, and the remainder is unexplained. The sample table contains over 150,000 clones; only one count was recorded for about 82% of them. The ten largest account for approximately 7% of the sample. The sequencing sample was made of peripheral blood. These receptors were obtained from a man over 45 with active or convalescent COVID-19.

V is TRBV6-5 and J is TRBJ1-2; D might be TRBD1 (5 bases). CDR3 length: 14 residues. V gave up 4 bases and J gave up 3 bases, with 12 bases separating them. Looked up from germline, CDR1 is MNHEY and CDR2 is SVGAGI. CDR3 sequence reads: CASSSLDSHYGYTF. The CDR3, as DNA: TGTGCCAGCAGTTCCCTCGACAGTCACTATGGCTACACCTTC.

In nucleotides, the CDR3 is TGTGCCAGCAGCAGGAGGGACAGGCCGAACACCGGGGAGCTGTTTTTT. It is translated as CASSRRDRPNTGELFF. V is TRBV7-9 and J is TRBJ2-2; 8 bases are shared with TRBD1. Germline V lookup: CDR1 SEHNR, CDR2 FQNEAQ (reference sequence). The CDR3 is 16 residues long. Losses at the gene ends were 5 bases for V and 0 bases for J; bases not matched to a gene: 5. The variable domain in full, completed from reference TRBV7-9 and TRBJ2-2, reads DTGVSQNPRHKITKRGQNVTFRCDPISEHNRLYWYRQTLGQGPEFLTYFQNEAQLEKSRLLSDRFSAERPKGSFSTLEIQRTEQGDSAMYLCASSRRDRPNTGELFFGEGSRLTVL.

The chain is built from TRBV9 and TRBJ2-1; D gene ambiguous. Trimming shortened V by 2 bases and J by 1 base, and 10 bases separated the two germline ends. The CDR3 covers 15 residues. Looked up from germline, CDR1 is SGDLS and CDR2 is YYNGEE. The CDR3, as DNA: TGTGCCAGCAGCGTGGCTATCGGGTCCTACAATGAGCAGTTCTTC. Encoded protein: CASSVAIGSYNEQFF.

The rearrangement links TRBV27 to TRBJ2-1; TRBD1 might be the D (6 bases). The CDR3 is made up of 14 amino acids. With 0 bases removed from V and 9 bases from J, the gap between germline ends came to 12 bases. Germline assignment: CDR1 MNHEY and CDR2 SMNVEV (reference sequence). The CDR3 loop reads CASSLSKVGGEQFF. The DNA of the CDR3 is TGTGCCAGCAGTTTATCGAAAGTAGGGGGTGAGCAGTTCTTC.

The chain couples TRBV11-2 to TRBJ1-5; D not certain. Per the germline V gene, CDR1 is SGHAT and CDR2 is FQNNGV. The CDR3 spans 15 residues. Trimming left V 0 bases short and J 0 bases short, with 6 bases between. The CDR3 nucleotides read TGTGCCAGCAGCTTAGATTCTTATAGCAATCAGCCCCAGCATTTT. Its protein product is CASSLDSYSNQPQHF.

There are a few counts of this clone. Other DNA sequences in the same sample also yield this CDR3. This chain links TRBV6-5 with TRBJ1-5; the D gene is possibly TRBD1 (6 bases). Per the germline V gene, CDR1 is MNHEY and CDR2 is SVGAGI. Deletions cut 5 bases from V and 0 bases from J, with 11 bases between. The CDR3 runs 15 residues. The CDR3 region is CASSRTAYSNQPQHF. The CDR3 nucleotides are TGTGCCAGCAGTCGGACAGCTTATAGCAATCAGCCCCAGCATTTT.

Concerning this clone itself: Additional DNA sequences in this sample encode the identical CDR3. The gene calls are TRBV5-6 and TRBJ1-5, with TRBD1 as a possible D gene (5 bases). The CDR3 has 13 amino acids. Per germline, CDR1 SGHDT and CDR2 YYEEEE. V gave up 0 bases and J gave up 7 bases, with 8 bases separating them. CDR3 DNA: TGTGCCAGCAGCTTGGCAGGGAACCAGCCCCAGCATTTT. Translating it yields CASSLAGNQPQHF. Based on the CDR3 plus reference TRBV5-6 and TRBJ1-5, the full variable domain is DAGVTQSPTHLIKTRGQQVTLRCSPKSGHDTVSWYQQALGQGPQFIFQYYEEEERQRGNFPDRFSGHQFPNYSSELNVNALLLGDSALYLCASSLAGNQPQHFGDGTRLSIL.

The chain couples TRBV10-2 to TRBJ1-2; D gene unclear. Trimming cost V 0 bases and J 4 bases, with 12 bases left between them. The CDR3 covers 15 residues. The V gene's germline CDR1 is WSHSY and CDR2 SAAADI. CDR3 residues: CASSESGRNAYGYTF. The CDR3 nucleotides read TGCGCCAGCAGTGAGTCGGGGAGGAACGCCTATGGCTACACCTTC.

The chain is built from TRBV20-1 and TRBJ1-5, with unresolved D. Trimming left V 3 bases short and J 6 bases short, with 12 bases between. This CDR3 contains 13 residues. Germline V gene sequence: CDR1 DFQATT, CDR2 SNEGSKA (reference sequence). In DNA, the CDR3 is TGCAGTGCTAGTAGGTGGAACAGTCAGCCCCAGCATTTT. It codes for CSASRWNSQPQHF.